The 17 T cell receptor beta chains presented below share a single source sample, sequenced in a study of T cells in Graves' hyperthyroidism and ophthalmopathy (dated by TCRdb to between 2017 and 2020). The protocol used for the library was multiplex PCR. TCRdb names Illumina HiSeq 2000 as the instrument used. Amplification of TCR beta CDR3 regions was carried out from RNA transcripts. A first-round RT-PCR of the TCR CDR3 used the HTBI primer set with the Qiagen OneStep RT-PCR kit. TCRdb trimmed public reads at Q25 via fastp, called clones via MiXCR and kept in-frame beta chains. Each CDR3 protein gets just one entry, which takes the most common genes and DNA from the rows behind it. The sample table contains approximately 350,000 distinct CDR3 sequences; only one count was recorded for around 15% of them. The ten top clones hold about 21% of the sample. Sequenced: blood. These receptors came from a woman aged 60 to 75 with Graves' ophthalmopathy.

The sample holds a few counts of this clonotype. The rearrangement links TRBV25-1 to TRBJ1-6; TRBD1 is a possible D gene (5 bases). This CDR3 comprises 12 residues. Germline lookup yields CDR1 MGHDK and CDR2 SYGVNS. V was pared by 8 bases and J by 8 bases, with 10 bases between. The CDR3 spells CASRTGDSPLHF. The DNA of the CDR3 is TGTGCCAGCCGAACGGGGGATTCACCCCTCCACTTT.

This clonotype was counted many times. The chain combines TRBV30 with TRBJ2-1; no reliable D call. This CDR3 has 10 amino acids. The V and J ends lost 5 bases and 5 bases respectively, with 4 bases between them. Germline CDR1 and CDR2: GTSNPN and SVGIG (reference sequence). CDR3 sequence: CAWGDNEQFF. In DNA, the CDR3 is TGTGCCTGGGGGGACAATGAGCAGTTCTTC.

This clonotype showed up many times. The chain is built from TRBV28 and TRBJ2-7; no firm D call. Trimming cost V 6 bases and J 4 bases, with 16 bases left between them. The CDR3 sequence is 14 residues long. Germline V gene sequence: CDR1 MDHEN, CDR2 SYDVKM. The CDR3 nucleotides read TGTGCCAGCAGCCTGCCCCGGGCAGCATACGAGCAGTACTTC. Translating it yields CASSLPRAAYEQYF.

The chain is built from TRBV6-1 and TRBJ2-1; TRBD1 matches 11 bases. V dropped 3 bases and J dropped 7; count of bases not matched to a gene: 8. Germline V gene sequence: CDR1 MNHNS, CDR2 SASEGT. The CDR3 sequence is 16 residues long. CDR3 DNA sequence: TGTGCCAGCAGTGACTCAGGACAGGGGGCTAGGAATGAGCAGTTCTTC. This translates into CASSDSGQGARNEQFF.

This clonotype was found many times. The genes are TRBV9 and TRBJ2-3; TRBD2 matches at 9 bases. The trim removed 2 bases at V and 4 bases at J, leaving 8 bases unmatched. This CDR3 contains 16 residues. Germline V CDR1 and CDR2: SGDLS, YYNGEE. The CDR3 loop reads CASSVRGGRAADTQYF. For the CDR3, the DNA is TGTGCCAGCAGCGTGAGAGGCGGGAGGGCAGCAGATACGCAGTATTTT.

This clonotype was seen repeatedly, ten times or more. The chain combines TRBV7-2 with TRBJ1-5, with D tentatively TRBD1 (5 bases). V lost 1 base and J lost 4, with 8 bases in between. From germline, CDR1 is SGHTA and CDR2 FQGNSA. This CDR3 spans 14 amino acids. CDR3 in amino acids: CASSLGQPNQPQHF. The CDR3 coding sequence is TGTGCCAGCAGCTTAGGACAGCCTAATCAGCCCCAGCATTTT.

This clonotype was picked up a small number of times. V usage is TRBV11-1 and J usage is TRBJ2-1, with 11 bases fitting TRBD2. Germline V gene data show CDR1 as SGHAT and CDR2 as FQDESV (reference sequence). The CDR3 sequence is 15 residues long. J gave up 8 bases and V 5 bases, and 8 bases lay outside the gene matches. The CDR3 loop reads CASSQGLAALDEQFF. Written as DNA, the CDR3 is TGTGCCAGCAGCCAGGGACTAGCGGCCTTAGATGAGCAGTTCTTC. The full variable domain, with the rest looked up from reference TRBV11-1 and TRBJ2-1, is EAEVAQSPRYKITEKSQAVAFWCDPISGHATLYWYRQILGQGPELLVQFQDESVVDDSQLPKDRFSAERLKGVDSTLKIQPAELGDSAMYLCASSQGLAALDEQFFGPGTRLTVL.

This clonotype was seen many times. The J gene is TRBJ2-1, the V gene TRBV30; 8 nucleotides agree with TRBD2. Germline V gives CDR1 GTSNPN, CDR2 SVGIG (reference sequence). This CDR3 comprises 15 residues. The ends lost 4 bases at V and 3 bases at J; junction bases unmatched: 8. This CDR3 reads CAWKGTRLVYNEQFF. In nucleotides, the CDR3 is TGTGCCTGGAAAGGGACTAGGCTAGTCTACAATGAGCAGTTCTTC. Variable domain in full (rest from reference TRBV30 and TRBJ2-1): SQTIHQWPATLVQPVGSPLSLECTVEGTSNPNLYWYRQAAGRGLQLLFYSVGIGQISSEVPQNLSASRPQDRQFILSSKKLLLSDSGFYLCAWKGTRLVYNEQFFGPGTRLTVL.

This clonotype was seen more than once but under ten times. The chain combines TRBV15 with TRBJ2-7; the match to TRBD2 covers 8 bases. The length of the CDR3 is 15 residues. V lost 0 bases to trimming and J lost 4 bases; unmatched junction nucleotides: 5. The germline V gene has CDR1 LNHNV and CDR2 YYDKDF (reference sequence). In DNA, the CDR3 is TGTGCCACCAGCAGAGAAGCGGGAGAATCTTACGAGCAGTACTTC. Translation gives CATSREAGESYEQYF. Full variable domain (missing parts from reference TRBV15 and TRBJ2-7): DAMVIQNPRYQVTQFGKPVTLSCSQTLNHNVMYWYQQKSSQAPKLLFHYYDKDFNNEADTPDNFQSRRPNTSFCFLDIRSPGLGDTAMYLCATSREAGESYEQYFGPGTRLTVT.

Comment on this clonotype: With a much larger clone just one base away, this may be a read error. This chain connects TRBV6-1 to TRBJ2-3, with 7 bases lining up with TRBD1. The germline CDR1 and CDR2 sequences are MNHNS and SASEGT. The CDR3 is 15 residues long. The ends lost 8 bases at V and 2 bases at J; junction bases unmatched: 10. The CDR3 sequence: CASGRDSTATDTQYF. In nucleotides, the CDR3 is TGTGCCAGCGGTCGGGACAGCACGGCCACAGATACGCAGTATTTT.

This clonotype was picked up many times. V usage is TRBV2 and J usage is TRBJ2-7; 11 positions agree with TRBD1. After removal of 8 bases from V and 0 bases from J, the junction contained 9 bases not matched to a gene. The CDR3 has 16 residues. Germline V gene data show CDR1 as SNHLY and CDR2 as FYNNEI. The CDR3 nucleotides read TGTGCCAGCCAGGACAGGGGGCCCAACTACTCCTACGAGCAGTACTTC. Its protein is CASQDRGPNYSYEQYF.

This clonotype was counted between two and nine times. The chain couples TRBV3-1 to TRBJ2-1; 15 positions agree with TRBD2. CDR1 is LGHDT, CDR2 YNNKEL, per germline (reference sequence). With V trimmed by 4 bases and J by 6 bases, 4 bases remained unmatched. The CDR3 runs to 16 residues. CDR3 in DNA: TGTGCCAGCAGCCTCGGACTAGCGGGAGGGGTCAATGAGCAGTTCTTC. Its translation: CASSLGLAGGVNEQFF.

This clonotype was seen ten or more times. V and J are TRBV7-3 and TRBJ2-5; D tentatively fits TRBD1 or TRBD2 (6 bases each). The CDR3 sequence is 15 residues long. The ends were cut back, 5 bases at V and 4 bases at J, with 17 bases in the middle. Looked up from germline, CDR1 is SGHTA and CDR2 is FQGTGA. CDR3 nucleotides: TGTGCCAGCAGCCCCACGGGGGCAGGGCGAGAGACCCAGTACTTC. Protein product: CASSPTGAGRETQYF. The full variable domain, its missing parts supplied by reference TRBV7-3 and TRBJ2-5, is GAGVSQTPSNKVTEKGKYVELRCDPISGHTALYWYRQSLGQGPEFLIYFQGTGAADDSGLPNDRFFAVRPEGSVSTLKIQRTERGDSAVYLCASSPTGAGRETQYFGPGTRLLVL.

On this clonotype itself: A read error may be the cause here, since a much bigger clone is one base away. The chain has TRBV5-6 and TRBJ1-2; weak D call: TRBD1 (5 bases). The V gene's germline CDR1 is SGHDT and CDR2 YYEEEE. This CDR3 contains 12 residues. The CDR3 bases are TGTGCCGGCAGCTTCCCAGGGTATGGCTACACCTTC. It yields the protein CAGSFPGYGYTF.

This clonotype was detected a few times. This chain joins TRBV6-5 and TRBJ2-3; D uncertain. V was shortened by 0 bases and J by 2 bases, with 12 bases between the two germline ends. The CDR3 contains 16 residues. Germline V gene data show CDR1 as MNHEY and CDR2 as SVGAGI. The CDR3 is CASSYSLGEVTDTQYF. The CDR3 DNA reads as TGTGCCAGCAGTTACTCGTTGGGTGAGGTCACAGATACGCAGTATTTT.

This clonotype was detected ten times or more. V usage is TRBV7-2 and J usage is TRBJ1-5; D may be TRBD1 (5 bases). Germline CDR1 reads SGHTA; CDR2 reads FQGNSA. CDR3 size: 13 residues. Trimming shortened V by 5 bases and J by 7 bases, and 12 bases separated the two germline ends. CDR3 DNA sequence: TGTGCCAGCAGCCCGGATTGGGGCCAGCCCCAGCATTTT. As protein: CASSPDWGQPQHF.

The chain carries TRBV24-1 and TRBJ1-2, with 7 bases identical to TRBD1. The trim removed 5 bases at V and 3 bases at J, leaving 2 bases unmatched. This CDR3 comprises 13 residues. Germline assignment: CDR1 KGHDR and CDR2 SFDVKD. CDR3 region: CATSVQGDYGYTF. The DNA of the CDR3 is TGTGCCACCAGTGTGCAGGGGGACTATGGCTACACCTTC.